This TCR beta chain derives from a study of beta chain features in type 1 diabetes. The overall study: Comparable age, gender and cell yields were observed in patients relative to healthy donors. Study-level findings and limits: Type 1 diabetes patients had fewer VDJ junction insertions and more deletions.

Investigators reverse transcribed all isolated RNA, so they sequenced expressed TCRB transcripts. The protocol was immunoSEQ multiplex PCR, while the TCRdb copy is restricted to in-frame clones and leaves out a portion. The sample lists about 360,000 clones; roughly 13% were seen once. V was clipped by 6 bases and J by 1 base; unmatched bases: 8. Per the germline V gene, CDR1 is SGHRS and CDR2 is YFSETQ. The CDR3 covers 16 residues. This clone was detected only once. The antigen remains unidentified. This clonotype was obtained from a man between 18 and 35 years old in good health. What was sequenced was naive CD4+ T cells from blood. The V call is TRBV5-1, the J call TRBJ2-2; 8 bases are a match to TRBD2. In nucleotides, the CDR3 is TGCGCCAGCACCCACGGTCTAGCGGGGAACACCGGGGAGCTGTTTTTT. Protein: CASTHGLAGNTGELFF. The variable domain in full, completed from reference TRBV5-1 and TRBJ2-2, reads KAGVTQTPRYLIKTRGQQVTLSCSPISGHRSVSWYQQTPGQGLQFLFEYFSETQRNKGNFPGRFSGRQFSNSRSEMNVSTLELGDSALYLCASTHGLAGNTGELFFGEGSRLTVL.